Listed below are T cell receptor beta chains from one sample, sequenced in a study of cytomegalovirus exposure and HLA in healthy donors. The repertoire was sequenced with immunoSEQ multiplex PCR; TCRdb's copy has only in-frame clones and lacks some. The sample consists of 160,000 or so clones, about 72% of them appearing once. Sample: PBMCs. These receptors all come from a male donor in good health and CMV-seronegative. The CDR3 runs from the conserved cysteine through the conserved F or W. The order of the fields is D gene, V gene, CDR3 length, J gene, clone size, CDR3 DNA, CDR3 protein. D genes are given only for firm matches. Clone size is given for some rows only: seen once, a few or many times, or a class if the clone is expanded.

TRBD1	TRBV2	13	TRBJ2-1	-	TGTGCCAGCAGAGGGGACAGGGGCAATGAGCAGTTCTTC	CASRGDRGNEQFF
TRBD1	TRBV10-3	14	TRBJ1-1	-	TGTGCCATCAGCTTCGACAGGGGGGTCACTGAAGCTTTCTTT	CAISFDRGVTEAFF
-	TRBV4-1	16	TRBJ2-5	-	TGTGCCAGCAGCCAGGCTGGGCGGCGCGGAGGGGAGACCCAGTACTTC	CASSQAGRRGGETQYF
-	TRBV6-5	13	TRBJ1-5	-	TGTGCCAGCAGTTACTCCGGGGATCAGCCCCAGCATTTT	CASSYSGDQPQHF
TRBD2	TRBV5-1	16	TRBJ2-5	-	TGCGCCAGCAGCCCCGTCGGCGGGAGCCTCCCAGAGACCCAGTACTTC	CASSPVGGSLPETQYF
TRBD1	TRBV19	16	TRBJ1-5	-	TGTGCCAGCATAGGACAGGGAAGTCGAAGCAATCAGCCCCAGCATTTT	CASIGQGSRSNQPQHF
TRBD2	TRBV11-2	14	TRBJ2-7	-	TGTGCCAGCAGCGCCAGCGGGGGGGACTACGAGCAGTACTTC	CASSASGGDYEQYF
TRBD1	TRBV29-1	14	TRBJ1-1	-	TGCAGCGCGTCTCAGGGGGCCCTGAACACTGAAGCTTTCTTT	CSASQGALNTEAFF
TRBD1	TRBV4-3	12	TRBJ2-1	-	TGCGCCAGCAGCCAAGAGACAGGGACCCAGTTCTTC	CASSQETGTQFF
TRBD1	TRBV5-5	15	TRBJ1-1	-	TGTGCCAGCAGCTTATCGACAGGGTCCAGCACTGAAGCTTTCTTT	CASSLSTGSSTEAFF
-	TRBV28	15	TRBJ2-7	few	TGTGCCAGCAGTTTAGGAGGCTCTACCTCCTACGAGCAGTACTTC	CASSLGGSTSYEQYF
TRBD1	TRBV6-5	15	TRBJ2-2	-	TGTGCCAGCAGTCGACAGGGGTGGTACACCGGGGAGCTGTTTTTT	CASSRQGWYTGELFF
TRBD1	TRBV5-1	17	TRBJ2-2	few	TGCGCCAGCAGCACCGAAACAGGGGATCCCTTAGCCGGGGAGCTGTTTTTT	CASSTETGDPLAGELFF
-	TRBV6-1	15	TRBJ1-5	-	TGTGCCAGCAGCGCTCGCGGCACTAGCAATCAGCCCCAGCATTTT	CASSARGTSNQPQHF
TRBD2	TRBV15	15	TRBJ2-3	-	TGTGCCACCAGCAGTCCTAGCGGACACACAGATACGCAGTATTTT	CATSSPSGHTDTQYF
-	TRBV9	16	TRBJ2-3	-	TGTGCCAGCAGCGTAGCTGCGGGGAAGGGCGCAGATACGCAGTATTTT	CASSVAAGKGADTQYF
-	TRBV6-5	12	TRBJ2-7	-	TGTGCCAGCAGTGAAGGAGGCTACGAGCAGTACTTC	CASSEGGYEQYF
-	TRBV4-3	15	TRBJ1-2	-	TGCGCCAGCAGCCAAGATCCAGGGTTCGGCTATGGCTACACCTTC	CASSQDPGFGYGYTF
TRBD1	TRBV7-9	13	TRBJ1-1	-	TGTGCCAGCAGCTTAGACAGGGGAACTGAAGCTTTCTTT	CASSLDRGTEAFF
TRBD1	TRBV27	14	TRBJ2-7	-	TGTGCCAGCAGAACCGGGACAGCCTCCTACGAGCAGTACTTC	CASRTGTASYEQYF
-	TRBV28	16	TRBJ2-2	-	TGTGCCAGCAGTTACGGTCAAGCTCGGAGCACCGGGGAGCTGTTTTTT	CASSYGQARSTGELFF
TRBD1	TRBV7-9	16	TRBJ2-7	-	TGTGCCAGCAGCCCCGGGGCGGGACAGGGGTTGTACGAGCAGTACTTC	CASSPGAGQGLYEQYF
-	TRBV4-3	15	TRBJ1-2	-	TGCGCCAGCAGCCAAGCGGGGGGGGGTTCCTATGGCTACACCTTC	CASSQAGGGSYGYTF